This T cell receptor (beta chain) was retrieved from a study of metastatic and nonmetastatic thyroid tumors. Study context: The comparison covered peripheral blood and tumor or nodule tissue in malignant and benign thyroid patients.

CDR3 size: 13 residues. V was shortened by 6 bases and J by 5 bases, with 13 bases between the two germline ends. The germline V gene has CDR1 SNHLY and CDR2 FYNNEI. Authors' processing steps: A classifier for distant metastasis in papillary thyroid cancer was constructed using CDR3 differences observed across clinicopathological groups. TCRdb re-processed the PCR reads through MiXCR. The V and J calls follow TCRdb's processing rather than the paper's. The data show fewer than 25,000 clones, around 21% seen once. In the case of this clone: What it binds is not known.

No patient received treatment before thyroid surgery. General study results and limits: For both blood and tumor, malignant thyroid tumors reportedly showed significantly higher TCR beta diversity than benign nodules did.

The chain uses TRBV2 and TRBJ1-1; maybe TRBD1 (5 bases). This receptor was obtained from a male donor with papillary thyroid cancer or a benign thyroid nodule (not recorded which). Some clones in this sample may be carry-over from other donors' samples. The specimen sequenced was blood. For the CDR3, the DNA is TGTGCCAGCAGATACAGGACGACTACTGAAGCTTTCTTT. This gives the protein CASRYRTTTEAFF.